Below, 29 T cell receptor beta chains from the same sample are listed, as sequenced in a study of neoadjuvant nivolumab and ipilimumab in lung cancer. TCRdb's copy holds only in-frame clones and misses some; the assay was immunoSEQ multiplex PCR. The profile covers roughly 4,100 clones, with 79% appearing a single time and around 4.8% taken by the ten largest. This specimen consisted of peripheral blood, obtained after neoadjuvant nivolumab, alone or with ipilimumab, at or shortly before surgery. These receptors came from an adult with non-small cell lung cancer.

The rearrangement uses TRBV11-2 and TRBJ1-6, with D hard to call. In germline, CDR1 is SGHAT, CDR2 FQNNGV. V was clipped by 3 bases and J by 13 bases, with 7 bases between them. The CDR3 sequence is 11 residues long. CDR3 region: CASSFPGPLHF. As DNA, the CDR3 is TGTGCCAGCAGCTTTCCTGGGCCCCTCCACTTT.

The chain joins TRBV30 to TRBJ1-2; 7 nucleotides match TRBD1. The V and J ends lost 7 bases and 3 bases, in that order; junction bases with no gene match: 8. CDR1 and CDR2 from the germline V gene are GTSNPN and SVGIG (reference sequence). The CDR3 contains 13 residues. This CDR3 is CASTGVGYYGYTF. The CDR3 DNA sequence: TGTGCCTCCACAGGGGTCGGGTACTATGGCTACACCTTC. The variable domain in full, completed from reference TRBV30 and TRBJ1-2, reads SQTIHQWPATLVQPVGSPLSLECTVEGTSNPNLYWYRQAAGRGLQLLFYSVGIGQISSEVPQNLSASRPQDRQFILSSKKLLLSDSGFYLCASTGVGYYGYTFGSGTRLTVV.

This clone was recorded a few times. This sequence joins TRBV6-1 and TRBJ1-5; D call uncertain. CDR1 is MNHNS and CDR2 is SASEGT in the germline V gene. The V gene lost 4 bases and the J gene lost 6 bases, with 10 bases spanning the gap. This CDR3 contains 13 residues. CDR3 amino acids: CASSGQYGQPQHF. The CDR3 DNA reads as TGTGCCAGCAGTGGTCAGTATGGTCAGCCCCAGCATTTT.

CDR3: CASSSRENQPQHF. The CDR3 DNA is TGTGCCAGCAGTTCAAGGGAGAATCAGCCCCAGCATTTT. This chain links TRBV2 with TRBJ1-5; no clear D gene. Germline-derived CDR1 and CDR2 are SNHLY and FYNNEI. The CDR3 sequence is 13 residues long. Deletions cut 5 bases from V and 4 bases from J, with 9 bases between. The complete variable domain, with remaining parts taken from reference TRBV2 and TRBJ1-5, reads EPEVTQTPSHQVTQMGQEVILRCVPISNHLYFYWYRQILGQKVEFLVSFYNNEISEKSEIFDDQFSVERPDGSNFTLKIRSTKLEDSAMYFCASSSRENQPQHFGDGTRLSIL.

The CDR3: CASSRDRGYTF. The CDR3 coding sequence is TGTGCCAGCAGTCGGGACAGGGGATACACCTTC. The chain combines TRBV6-6 with TRBJ1-2, with 10 positions matching TRBD1. CDR1 MNHNY and CDR2 SVGAGI come from the germline V gene (reference sequence). The J segment lost 11 bases and the V segment lost 5 bases, leaving 2 bases of the junction unmatched. CDR3 length: 11 residues.

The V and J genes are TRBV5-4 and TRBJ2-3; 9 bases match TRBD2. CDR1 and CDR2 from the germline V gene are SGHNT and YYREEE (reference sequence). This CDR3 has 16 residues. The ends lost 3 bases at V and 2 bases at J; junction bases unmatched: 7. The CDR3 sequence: CASSWGTSLNTDTQYF. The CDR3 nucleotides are TGTGCCAGCAGCTGGGGGACTAGCCTTAACACAGATACGCAGTATTTT.

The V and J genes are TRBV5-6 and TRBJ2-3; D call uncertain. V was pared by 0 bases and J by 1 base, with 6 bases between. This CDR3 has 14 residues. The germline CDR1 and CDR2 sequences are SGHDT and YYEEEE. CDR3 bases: TGTGCCAGCAGCTTGGAGGTGGGCACAGATACGCAGTATTTT. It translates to CASSLEVGTDTQYF.

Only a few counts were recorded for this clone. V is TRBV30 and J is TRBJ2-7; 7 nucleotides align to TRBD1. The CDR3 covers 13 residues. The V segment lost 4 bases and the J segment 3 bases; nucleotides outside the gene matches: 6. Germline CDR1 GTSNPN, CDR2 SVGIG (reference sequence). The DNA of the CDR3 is TGTGCCTGGACCGAAGGGACAGACTACGAGCAGTACTTC. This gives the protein CAWTEGTDYEQYF.

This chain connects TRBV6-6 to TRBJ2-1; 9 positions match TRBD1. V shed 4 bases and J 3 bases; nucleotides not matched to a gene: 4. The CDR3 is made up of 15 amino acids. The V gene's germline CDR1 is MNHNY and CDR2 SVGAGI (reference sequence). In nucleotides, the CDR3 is TGTGCCAGCAGTTTAGGGACAGGGAACTACAATGAGCAGTTCTTC. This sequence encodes CASSLGTGNYNEQFF.

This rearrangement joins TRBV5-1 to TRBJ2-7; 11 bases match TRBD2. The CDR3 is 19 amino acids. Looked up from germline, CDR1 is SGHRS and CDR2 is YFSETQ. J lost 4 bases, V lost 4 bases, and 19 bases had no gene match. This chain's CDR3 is CASSPWGSGTSGDTYEQYF. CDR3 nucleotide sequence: TGCGCCAGCAGCCCTTGGGGGTCGGGGACTAGCGGTGACACGTACGAGCAGTACTTC.

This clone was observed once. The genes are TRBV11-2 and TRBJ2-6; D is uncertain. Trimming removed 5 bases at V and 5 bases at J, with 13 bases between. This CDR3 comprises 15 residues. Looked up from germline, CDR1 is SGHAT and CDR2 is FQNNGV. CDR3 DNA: TGTGCCAGCAGCCTATTCGAGTCTCGGGCCAACGTCCTGACTTTC. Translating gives CASSLFESRANVLTF.

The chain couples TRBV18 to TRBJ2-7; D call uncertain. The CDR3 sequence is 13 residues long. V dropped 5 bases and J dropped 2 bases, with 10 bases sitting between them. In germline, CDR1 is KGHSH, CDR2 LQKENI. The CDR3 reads CASSGPPPYEQYF. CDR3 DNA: TGTGCCAGCTCAGGACCCCCCCCCTACGAGCAGTACTTC.

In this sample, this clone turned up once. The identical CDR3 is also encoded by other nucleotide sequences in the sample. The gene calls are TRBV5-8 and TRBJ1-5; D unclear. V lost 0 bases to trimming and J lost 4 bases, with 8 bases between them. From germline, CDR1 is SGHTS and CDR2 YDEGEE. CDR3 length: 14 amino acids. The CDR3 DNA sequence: TGTGCCAGCAGCTTGGGACTCTCGAATCAGCCCCAGCATTTT. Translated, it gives CASSLGLSNQPQHF.

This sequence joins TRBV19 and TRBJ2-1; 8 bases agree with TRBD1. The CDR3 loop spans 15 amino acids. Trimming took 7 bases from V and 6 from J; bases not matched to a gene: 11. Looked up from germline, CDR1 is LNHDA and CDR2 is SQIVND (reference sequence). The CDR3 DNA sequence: TGTGCCAGTACAGAAGGACAGGGAGAATTCAATGAGCAGTTCTTC. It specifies CASTEGQGEFNEQFF.

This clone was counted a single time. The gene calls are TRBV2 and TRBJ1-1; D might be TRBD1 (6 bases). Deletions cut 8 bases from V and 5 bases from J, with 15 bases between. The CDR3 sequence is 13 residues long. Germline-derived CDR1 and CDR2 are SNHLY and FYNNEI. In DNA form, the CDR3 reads TGTGCCAGCGTAGCAGGGGATGGAACTGAAGCTTTCTTT. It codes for CASVAGDGTEAFF.

The CDR3 loop reads CASSPGRAGTYEQYF. The CDR3 bases are TGCGCCAGCAGCCCCGGGAGGGCCGGGACCTACGAGCAGTACTTC. V is TRBV5-1 and J is TRBJ2-7; the match to TRBD2 covers 8 bases. CDR1 is SGHRS, CDR2 YFSETQ, per germline. V gave up 4 bases and J gave up 2 bases; unmatched junction bases: 8. The CDR3 runs to 15 residues.

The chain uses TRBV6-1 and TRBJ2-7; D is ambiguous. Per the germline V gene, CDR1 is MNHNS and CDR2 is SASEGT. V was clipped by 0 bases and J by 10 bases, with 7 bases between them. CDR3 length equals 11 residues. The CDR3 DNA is TGTGCCAGCAGTGAAGCGAGGAGTCAGTACTTC. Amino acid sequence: CASSEARSQYF.

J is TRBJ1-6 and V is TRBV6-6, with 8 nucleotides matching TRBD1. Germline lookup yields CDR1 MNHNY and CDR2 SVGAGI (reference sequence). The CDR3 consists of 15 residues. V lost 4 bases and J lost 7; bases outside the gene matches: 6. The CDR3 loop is CASSFQGAGNSPLHF. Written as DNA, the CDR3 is TGTGCCAGCAGTTTCCAGGGGGCGGGCAATTCACCCCTCCACTTT.

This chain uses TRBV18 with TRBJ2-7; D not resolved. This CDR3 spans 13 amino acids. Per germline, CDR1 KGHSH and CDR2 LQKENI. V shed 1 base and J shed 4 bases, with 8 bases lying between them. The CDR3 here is CASSPLVQYEQYF. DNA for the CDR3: TGTGCCAGCTCACCACTGGTTCAATACGAGCAGTACTTC.

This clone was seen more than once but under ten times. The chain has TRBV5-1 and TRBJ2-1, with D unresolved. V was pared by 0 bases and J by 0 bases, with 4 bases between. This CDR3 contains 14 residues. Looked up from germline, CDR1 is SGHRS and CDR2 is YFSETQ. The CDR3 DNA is TGCGCCAGCAGCTTGGGAATCTCCTACAATGAGCAGTTCTTC. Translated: CASSLGISYNEQFF.

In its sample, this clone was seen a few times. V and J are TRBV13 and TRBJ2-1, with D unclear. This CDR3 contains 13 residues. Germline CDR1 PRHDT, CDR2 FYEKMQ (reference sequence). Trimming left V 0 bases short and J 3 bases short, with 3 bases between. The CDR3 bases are TGTGCCAGCAGCTTAGGTGGCTACAATGAGCAGTTCTTC. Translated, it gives CASSLGGYNEQFF.

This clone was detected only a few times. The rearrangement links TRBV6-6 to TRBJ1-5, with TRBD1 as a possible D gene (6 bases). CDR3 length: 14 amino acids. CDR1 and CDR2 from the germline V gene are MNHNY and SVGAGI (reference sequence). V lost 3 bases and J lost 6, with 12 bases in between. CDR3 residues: CASSYMGAVQPQHF. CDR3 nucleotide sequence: TGTGCCAGCAGTTATATGGGGGCAGTTCAGCCCCAGCATTTT.

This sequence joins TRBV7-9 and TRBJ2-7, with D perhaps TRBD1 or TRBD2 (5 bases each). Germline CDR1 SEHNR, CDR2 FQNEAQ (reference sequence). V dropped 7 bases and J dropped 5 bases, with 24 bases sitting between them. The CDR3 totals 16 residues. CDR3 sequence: CASTTISGPLRNEQYF. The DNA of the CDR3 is TGTGCCAGCACAACTATATCGGGACCTTTGCGCAACGAGCAGTACTTC. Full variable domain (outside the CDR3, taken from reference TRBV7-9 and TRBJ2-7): DTGVSQNPRHKITKRGQNVTFRCDPISEHNRLYWYRQTLGQGPEFLTYFQNEAQLEKSRLLSDRFSAERPKGSFSTLEIQRTEQGDSAMYLCASTTISGPLRNEQYFGPGTRLTVT.

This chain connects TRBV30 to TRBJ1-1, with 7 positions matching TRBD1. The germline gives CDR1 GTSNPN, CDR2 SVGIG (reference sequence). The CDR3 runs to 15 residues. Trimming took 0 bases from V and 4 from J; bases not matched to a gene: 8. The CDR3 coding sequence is TGTGCCTGGAGTGTACAAGGGGGCATTAGCACTGAAGCTTTCTTT. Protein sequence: CAWSVQGGISTEAFF.

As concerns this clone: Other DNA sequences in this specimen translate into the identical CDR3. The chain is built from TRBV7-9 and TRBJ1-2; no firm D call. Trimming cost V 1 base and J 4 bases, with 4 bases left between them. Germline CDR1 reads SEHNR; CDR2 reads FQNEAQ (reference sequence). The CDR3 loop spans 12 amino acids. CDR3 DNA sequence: TGTGCCAGCAGCTTAGTTAGCTATGGCTACACCTTC. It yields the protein CASSLVSYGYTF.

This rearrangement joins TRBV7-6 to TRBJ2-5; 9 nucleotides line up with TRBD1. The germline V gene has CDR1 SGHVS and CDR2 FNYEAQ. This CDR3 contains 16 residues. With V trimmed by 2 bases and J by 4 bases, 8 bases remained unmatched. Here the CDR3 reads CASSLTGQGIAETQYF. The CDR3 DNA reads TGTGCCAGCAGCTTAACTGGACAGGGGATAGCAGAGACCCAGTACTTC.

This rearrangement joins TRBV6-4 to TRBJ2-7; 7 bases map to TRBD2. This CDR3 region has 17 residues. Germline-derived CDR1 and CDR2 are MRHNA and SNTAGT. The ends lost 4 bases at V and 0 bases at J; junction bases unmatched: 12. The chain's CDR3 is CASSALPFRGVSYEQYF. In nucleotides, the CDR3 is TGTGCCAGCAGTGCCCTTCCTTTTCGGGGGGTCTCCTACGAGCAGTACTTC.

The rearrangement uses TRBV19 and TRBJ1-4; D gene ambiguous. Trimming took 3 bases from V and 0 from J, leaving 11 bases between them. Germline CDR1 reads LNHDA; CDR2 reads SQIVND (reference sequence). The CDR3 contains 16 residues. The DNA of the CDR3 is TGTGCCAGTAGTATGCGGGGTGATGCAACTAATGAAAAACTGTTTTTT. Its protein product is CASSMRGDATNEKLFF.

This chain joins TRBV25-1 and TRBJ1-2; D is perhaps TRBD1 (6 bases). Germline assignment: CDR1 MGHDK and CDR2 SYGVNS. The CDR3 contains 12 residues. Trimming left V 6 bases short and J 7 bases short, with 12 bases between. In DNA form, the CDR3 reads TGTGCCAGCAGGGTAGGGGGGGGTGGCTACACCTTC. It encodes CASRVGGGGYTF.